This TCR beta chain was documented in a study of shared clonotypes between healthy human individuals. This clone was picked up a small number of times. The protocol was immunoSEQ multiplex PCR, while the TCRdb copy is restricted to in-frame clones and leaves out a portion. The table lists around 2,000,000 clones, about 95% of them singletons. CD45RO-negative CD8 cells positively selected for CCR7 made up the naive population, which excluded terminally differentiated effector memory CD45RA+ cells. The CDR3 runs 13 residues. The V gene's germline CDR1 is GTSNPN and CDR2 SVGIG (reference sequence). Trimming took 4 bases from V and 2 from J, leaving 12 bases between them.

The receptor comes from a man between 18 and 29 years old in good health. This chain uses TRBV30 with TRBJ2-7, with D possibly TRBD1 on 6 matching bases. Sequenced: naive CD8+ T cells sorted from blood. Here the CDR3 DNA reads TGTGCCTGGAATTGGGGGCCGGCCTACGAGCAGTACTTC. Translating it yields CAWNWGPAYEQYF.